Shown below are 7 T cell receptor beta chains from a single sample sequenced in a study of CD8+CD57+ T cells in acquired aplastic anemia. Genomic DNA acted as the template from which TCR beta VDJ combination and CDR3 sequence profiling were carried out. TCRdb reprocessed the reads via MiXCR and lists one record per CDR3 protein. The table shows just over 200,000 distinct CDR3 sequences, with 65% occurring only once. The patients chosen for sequencing had shown expansion of CD8+CD57+ cells (detected by flow cytometry). The source material was sorted CD4+, CD8+, or CD8+CD57+ T cells (not recorded which) from PBMCs. These TCRs come from a human donor with aplastic anemia.

This clonotype was counted once. The chain uses TRBV9 and TRBJ2-7, with a tentative D call TRBD2 (5 bases). This CDR3 has 14 amino acids. CDR1 and CDR2 from the germline V gene are SGDLS and YYNGEE. Trimming shortened V by 4 bases and J by 4 bases, and 15 bases separated the two germline ends. The DNA of the CDR3 is TGTGCCAGCAGCTTCGGGAATAATTTGTACGAGCAGTACTTC. It encodes CASSFGNNLYEQYF.

The chain links TRBV10-2 to TRBJ1-1; tentative D call: TRBD1 (5 bases). CDR1 is WSHSY and CDR2 is SAAADI in the germline V gene. V was cut by 8 bases and J by 4 bases, with 23 bases left in between. CDR3 length: 16 residues. The CDR3 here is CASWRGALLRGTEAFF. The CDR3 DNA is TGCGCCAGCTGGAGGGGAGCACTCCTAAGGGGCACTGAAGCTTTCTTT.

V and J are TRBV7-2 and TRBJ2-7; 12 bases line up with TRBD2. Germline lookup yields CDR1 SGHTA and CDR2 FQGNSA. V lost 4 bases to trimming and J lost 0 bases; unmatched junction nucleotides: 1. This CDR3 contains 15 residues. CDR3 region: CASSWTSGDSYEQYF. CDR3 nucleotides: TGTGCCAGCAGCTGGACTAGCGGGGACTCCTACGAGCAGTACTTC.

This sequence joins TRBV6-1 and TRBJ1-5; D perhaps matches TRBD1 (5 bases). The length of the CDR3 is 14 residues. From germline, CDR1 is MNHNS and CDR2 SASEGT. V gave up 8 bases and J gave up 0 bases, with 11 bases separating them. The CDR3, as DNA: TGTGCCAGCTTTACAGGAGATAGCAATCAGCCCCAGCATTTT. Its translation is CASFTGDSNQPQHF.

The chain recombines TRBV7-9 with TRBJ2-7, with D perhaps matching TRBD2 (6 bases). Germline CDR1 SEHNR, CDR2 FQNEAQ (reference sequence). The length of the CDR3 is 15 residues. Trimming cost V 1 base and J 6 bases, with 16 bases left between them. The CDR3 is CASSLVETRNSEQYF. Here the CDR3 DNA reads TGTGCCAGCAGCTTAGTCGAGACTAGAAATTCCGAGCAGTACTTC.

V gene TRBV15 combines with J gene TRBJ1-5; D unresolved. The V end was cut by 1 base, the J end by 5 bases, with 3 bases between. This CDR3 has 12 residues. CDR1 and CDR2 (germline): LNHNV, YYDKDF (reference sequence). For the CDR3, the DNA is TGTGCCACCAGCAGAGGAGATCAGCCCCAGCATTTT. This encodes CATSRGDQPQHF.

The chain combines TRBV15 with TRBJ2-7; possibly TRBD1 or TRBD2 for D (5 bases each). Germline values: CDR1 LNHNV, CDR2 YYDKDF (reference sequence). Trimming left V 5 bases short and J 0 bases short, with 11 bases between. CDR3 length equals 14 residues. The CDR3 is CATSRDGTSYEQYF. CDR3 in DNA: TGTGCCACCAGCCGGGACGGGACCTCCTACGAGCAGTACTTC.